This is a list of T cell receptor beta chains from one sample in a study of beta chain features in type 1 diabetes. This table comes from immunoSEQ multiplex PCR, and its TCRdb copy is limited to in-frame clones, with some not included. The sample shows over 20,000 clones, more than 45% of them seen only once. Sequencing was carried out using stem cell memory CD4+ T cells from blood. The receptors here all came from a man aged 18-30 years with type 1 diabetes. The CDR3 runs from the conserved cysteine through the conserved F or W. Each record gives: V gene, clone size, CDR3 length, J gene, D gene, CDR3 DNA, CDR3 protein. The D gene is left open where the match is weak. Not every row has a clone size; where given, it reads once, few, many or a size class.

TRBV4-3	few	17	TRBJ2-2	TRBD2	TGCGCCAGCAGCCAAGATCGGGCGGGGGTAACTACCGGGGAGCTGTTTTTT	CASSQDRAGVTTGELFF
TRBV10-3	-	14	TRBJ2-3	-	TGTGCCATCAGACTTGGACTACCTTCGGATACGCAGTATTTT	CAIRLGLPSDTQYF
TRBV7-6	-	16	TRBJ2-5	TRBD2	TGTGCCAGCAGCCCTAGTGGGACTAGCGGGAGAGAGACCCAGTACTTC	CASSPSGTSGRETQYF
TRBV6-6	-	13	TRBJ2-5	-	TGTGCCAGCGGAGCGGGCTTACAAGAGACCCAGTACTTC	CASGAGLQETQYF
TRBV19	few	13	TRBJ2-7	-	TGTGCCAGTAGTCTACAGGTCGGATACGAGCAGTACTTC	CASSLQVGYEQYF
TRBV7-2	-	15	TRBJ2-1	TRBD1	TGTGCCAGCAGCTTAGTAGGGACAGAAGGCAATGAGCAGTTCTTC	CASSLVGTEGNEQFF
TRBV30	-	12	TRBJ2-7	TRBD1	TGTGCCTGGGACAGGGGCTCCTACGAGCAGTACTTC	CAWDRGSYEQYF
TRBV7-2	-	13	TRBJ1-1	TRBD1	TGTGCCAGCTCAGGACAGGCGAACACTGAAGCTTTCTTT	CASSGQANTEAFF
TRBV5-1	-	15	TRBJ2-2	-	TGCGCCAGCAGCATCAGGGGCCGGGACACCGGGGAGCTGTTTTTT	CASSIRGRDTGELFF
TRBV9	-	13	TRBJ2-7	TRBD1	TGTGCCAGCAGCGGGACAGGGGTCTACGAGCAGTACTTC	CASSGTGVYEQYF
TRBV7-9	-	13	TRBJ1-1	TRBD1	TGTGCCAGCAGCTTAGGACAGGGGACTGAAGCTTTCTTT	CASSLGQGTEAFF
TRBV18	-	15	TRBJ1-6	TRBD1	TGTGCCAGCTCAGCCGGGACAGCGGCTAATTCACCCCTCCACTTT	CASSAGTAANSPLHF
TRBV5-4	few	18	TRBJ2-3	TRBD2	TGTGCCAGCAGCTTACTTACTAGCGGGAGGGCCTCGGCAGATACGCAGTATTTT	CASSLLTSGRASADTQYF
TRBV7-9	-	17	TRBJ2-4	-	TGTGCCAGCAGCTCACTGGACGCCGGACTAGCCAAAAACATTCAGTACTTC	CASSSLDAGLAKNIQYF
TRBV5-6	few	14	TRBJ2-3	TRBD2	TGTGCCAGCAGCTTGGGACTAGCGACAGATACGCAGTATTTT	CASSLGLATDTQYF
TRBV7-2	-	14	TRBJ2-7	TRBD1	TGTGCCAGCAGCTCCGGGACAGTGACCTACGAGCAGTACTTC	CASSSGTVTYEQYF
TRBV5-4	-	15	TRBJ1-1	-	TGTGCCAGCAGCTCGAAGGACAGAACGAACACTGAAGCTTTCTTT	CASSSKDRTNTEAFF
TRBV18	-	16	TRBJ1-3	TRBD1	TGTGCCAGCTCACTAACGGGACAGCGCTCTGGAAACACCATATATTTT	CASSLTGQRSGNTIYF
TRBV10-1	-	14	TRBJ1-1	-	TGCGCCAGCAGTGACGGGGGGCGCGTCGGCGAAGCTTTCTTT	CASSDGGRVGEAFF
TRBV27	-	16	TRBJ2-7	-	TGTGCCAGCAGTTCATTCATTCTTCGGGGGAAGTACGAGCAGTACTTC	CASSSFILRGKYEQYF
TRBV5-1	-	14	TRBJ2-1	-	TGCGCCAGCAGCTTGATGGGGCCGGATAATGAGCAGTTCTTC	CASSLMGPDNEQFF
TRBV5-1	few	16	TRBJ2-1	TRBD2	TGCGCCAGCAGCTTGGACAGCGGGAGCTCCTACAATGAGCAGTTCTTC	CASSLDSGSSYNEQFF
TRBV27	-	16	TRBJ2-3	-	TGTGCCAGCAGTTTGGCAAAACTCAGCGGCACAGATACGCAGTATTTT	CASSLAKLSGTDTQYF
TRBV19	few	12	TRBJ2-3	-	TGTGCCAGTACCAACAGGGCGGATACGCAGTATTTT	CASTNRADTQYF
TRBV12-5	-	14	TRBJ2-1	TRBD1	TGTGCTAGTGGGAATACAGGGGCTTCAATTGAGCAGTTCTTC	CASGNTGASIEQFF
TRBV7-2	-	15	TRBJ2-7	-	TGTGCCAGCAGAAACAGGGGGCGCGGGGGGTACGAGCAGTACTTC	CASRNRGRGGYEQYF
TRBV9	-	18	TRBJ2-1	TRBD2	TGTGCCAGCAGCGTAGGGCTAGCGGGACCCTTCTCCTACAATGAGCAGTTCTTC	CASSVGLAGPFSYNEQFF
TRBV7-2	-	15	TRBJ2-5	-	TGTGCCAGCAGCTTAACAGGAATTGGGGGGGAGACCCAGTACTTC	CASSLTGIGGETQYF
TRBV5-1	-	14	TRBJ2-5	TRBD2	TGCGCCAGCAGCACGGGGGAGGGCAATTCTGAGCAGTACTTC	CASSTGEGNSEQYF
TRBV30	-	13	TRBJ1-3	-	TGTGCCTGGAGCGGGGGGCATGCGAACACCATATATTTT	CAWSGGHANTIYF
TRBV19	-	16	TRBJ2-5	TRBD1	TGTGCCAGTAGCCCAACCCGAGACAGGGGAAGAGAGACCCAGTACTTC	CASSPTRDRGRETQYF
TRBV5-1	-	15	TRBJ1-1	-	TGCGCCAGCAGCTTGGTCGCAGGGCCGAACACTGAAGCTTTCTTT	CASSLVAGPNTEAFF
TRBV12-2	-	17	TRBJ2-7	-	TGTGCAAGTCGCTTGAGTTCCCGGACAGGAGTCTCCTACGAGCAGTACTTC	CASRLSSRTGVSYEQYF
TRBV14	few	15	TRBJ1-2	-	TGTGCCAGCAGCCGCCTAGCGGGGGGCTTGCGAGGCTACACCTTC	CASSRLAGGLRGYTF
TRBV28	once	14	TRBJ1-1	TRBD1	TGTGCCAGCAGGGTACAGGGGGCGGTGGCTGAAGCTTTCTTT	CASRVQGAVAEAFF
TRBV7-2	few	17	TRBJ2-3	TRBD1	TGTGCCAGCAGCGGACGGACAGGGGACGTCAGGACAGATACGCAGTATTTT	CASSGRTGDVRTDTQYF
TRBV28	-	15	TRBJ2-7	TRBD2	TGTGCCAGCAGTTTAGGGAGGGATAGCTCCTACGAGCAGTACTTC	CASSLGRDSSYEQYF
TRBV18	-	14	TRBJ2-7	-	TGTGCCAGCTCACCACAGGAGGGTCTCTACGAGCAGTACTTC	CASSPQEGLYEQYF
TRBV18	-	13	TRBJ2-2	-	TGTGCCAGCTCATCAACAGGGACCGGGGAGCTGTTTTTT	CASSSTGTGELFF
TRBV2	-	15	TRBJ1-5	TRBD1	TGTGCCAGCAGTCCCGGACAGGGGGCGGTTCAGCCCCAGCATTTT	CASSPGQGAVQPQHF
TRBV5-1	-	12	TRBJ2-7	TRBD1	TGCGCCAGCTCGGACAGGGGGTACGAGCAGTACTTC	CASSDRGYEQYF
TRBV29-1	few	18	TRBJ2-3	-	TGCAGCGTTGCTCCGGGATTTCGGGGGGCATCTAGCACAGATACGCAGTATTTT	CSVAPGFRGASSTDTQYF
TRBV19	-	14	TRBJ2-5	TRBD1	TGTGCCACTCGAGACAGGGGAGGACAAGAGACCCAGTACTTC	CATRDRGGQETQYF
TRBV2	-	14	TRBJ1-3	-	TGTGCCAGCAGTACGCGGGGAAGCGGAAACACCATATATTTT	CASSTRGSGNTIYF
TRBV7-9	-	16	TRBJ2-1	TRBD2	TGTGCCAGCAGCTTTCGGACTAGCGGGAGTCTGGATGAGCAGTTCTTC	CASSFRTSGSLDEQFF
TRBV5-8	-	16	TRBJ2-3	TRBD2	TGTGCCAGCAGCCTGGCTCCGGGGGGGATCACAGATACGCAGTATTTT	CASSLAPGGITDTQYF
TRBV6-5	-	15	TRBJ1-1	-	TGTGCCAGCAGGCAAGGATCAGGACTCGACACTGAAGCTTTCTTT	CASRQGSGLDTEAFF
TRBV7-9	-	13	TRBJ1-2	TRBD1	TGTGCCAGCAGCCTGGACAGGGTGGGTGGCTACACCTTC	CASSLDRVGGYTF
TRBV5-1	-	14	TRBJ1-3	TRBD1	TGCGCCAGCAGCTTGGGACAGGGTTTAAACACCATATATTTT	CASSLGQGLNTIYF
TRBV4-1	-	15	TRBJ2-5	-	TGCGCCAGCAGCCACACCGGGACTGTAAAAGAGACCCAGTACTTC	CASSHTGTVKETQYF
TRBV2	few	14	TRBJ1-2	-	TGTGCCAGCAGCTTTGACCGCTCCGAGGGTGGCTACACCTTC	CASSFDRSEGGYTF
TRBV6-5	few	16	TRBJ2-5	TRBD1	TGTGCCAGCAGTTTCTCCGGGACAGGGGGCGTAGAGACCCAGTACTTC	CASSFSGTGGVETQYF
TRBV7-9	-	17	TRBJ1-1	TRBD1	TGTGCCAGCACGGGCCCAGACAGGGCGCGCCTGAACACTGAAGCTTTCTTT	CASTGPDRARLNTEAFF
TRBV5-1	-	15	TRBJ2-5	TRBD1	TGCGCCAGCAGCTTGATGGGGACAGGGCGGGAGACCCAGTACTTC	CASSLMGTGRETQYF
TRBV10-3	-	15	TRBJ2-7	TRBD1	TGTGCCATCAGTGAGAATGACAGGGGGCCCTACGAGCAGTACTTC	CAISENDRGPYEQYF